This record concerns one TCR beta chain sequence. Its antigen is unidentified. V lost 7 bases, J lost 2 bases, and 8 bases stayed unmatched. CDR1 is SQVTM, CDR2 ANQGSEA, per germline. The CDR3 has 14 amino acids. The data were obtained in a study of T cells in Graves' hyperthyroidism and ophthalmopathy. Study results and limitations: Blood also carried most thyroid clonotypes expanded above 0.001. Progression to ophthalmopathy was predicted a median of approximately 6.4 months early.

What was amplified from RNA transcripts were TCR beta CDR3 regions. In the first-round RT-PCR of the TCR CDR3, the HTBI primer set was used. TCRdb reprocessed the multiplex PCR reads with MiXCR, giving one entry per CDR3 protein. The table records nearly 750,000 distinct CDR3 sequences, over 35% of them present only once. Sequenced input: blood. The chain links TRBV29-1 to TRBJ2-1; 7 nucleotides align to TRBD2. The TCR was taken from a woman aged 40 to 49 with Graves' hyperthyroidism. The CDR3 region has the DNA TGCAGCGCAACCCCCGGGACTACCTACAATGAGCAGTTCTTC. This gives the protein CSATPGTTYNEQFF.